This is a list of T cell receptor beta chains from one sample in a study of blood T cell repertoires in COVID-19. Measured with immunoSEQ multiplex PCR; TCRdb has only the in-frame clones, and not every one. The sample lists 150,000 to 200,000 clones, around 73% occurring once. Sequenced sample: PBMCs or T cells enriched from blood (not recorded which). The source is a woman between 45 and 65 years old who had recovered from COVID-19. CDR3s include the opening cysteine and the closing phenylalanine or tryptophan. D genes are given only for firm matches. A clone size is listed for some rows: how often the clone was seen (once, few, many), or a class if it is expanded.

cdr3_nt cdr3_aa j_call d_call clone_size v_call
TGTGCCAGCTCACCACCGGGAGGAGCCTTGGGGTATGGCTACACCTTC CASSPPGGALGYGYTF TRBJ1-2 NA NA TRBV18
TGTGCCAGCAGTCCGGGACAGGGGAGTTCACCCCTCCACTTT CASSPGQGSSPLHF TRBJ1-6 TRBD1 NA TRBV28
TGTGCCATCAGTGAAGAGCAGGGACTATTATTT CAISEEQGLLF TRBJ2-7 TRBD2 few TRBV10-3
TGTGCCAGCAGTTTGACTAGGCCCGTGGTCTACACCTTC CASSLTRPVVYTF TRBJ1-2 NA NA TRBV28
TGCGCCAGCAGCTGGGGGGGACACGCACAAGAGACCCAGTACTTC CASSWGGHAQETQYF TRBJ2-5 NA NA TRBV5-1
TGTGCCAGCAGCCAAGATCAGGGGACTAGCGGGAGGGCGGAGACCCAGTACTTC CASSQDQGTSGRAETQYF TRBJ2-5 TRBD2 NA TRBV4-2
TGTGCCTGGAGTGGCGGGGCTTACGAGCAGTACTTC CAWSGGAYEQYF TRBJ2-7 NA NA TRBV30
TGTGCCAGCAGCTTAAATTCGGAGGGCGGTCTCCATGGCTACACCTTC CASSLNSEGGLHGYTF TRBJ1-2 NA NA TRBV11-1
TGTGCCAGTAAGAGTGAGGTTTCGGGAGGGCAGTATTTT CASKSEVSGGQYF TRBJ2-3 TRBD2 NA TRBV3-1/TRBV3-2
TGTGCCTGGAGTGTGTCGGGAGGGCCCTACGAGCAGTACTTC CAWSVSGGPYEQYF TRBJ2-7 TRBD2 NA TRBV30
TGTGCCAGCAGGCCCACGGGCACAGATACGCAGTATTTT CASRPTGTDTQYF TRBJ2-3 NA few TRBV12-3/TRBV12-4
TGTGCCAGCGGAGGCCATCCCGGGACAGGGGGCTATGGCTACACCTTC CASGGHPGTGGYGYTF TRBJ1-2 TRBD1 NA TRBV9
TGTGCCAGCAGCTTGTTTATGAACACTGAAGCTTTCTTT CASSLFMNTEAFF TRBJ1-1 NA few TRBV5-8
TGCGCCAGCAGCTTGGGCTCTGTTGGTCCGGTCGAGCAGTACTTC CASSLGSVGPVEQYF TRBJ2-7 NA NA TRBV5-1
TGCGCCAGCAGCCTTGAATACAGGGGACTCGACAATGAGCAGTTCTTC CASSLEYRGLDNEQFF TRBJ2-1 NA NA TRBV5-1
TGCACCAGCAGCCAAGGGGTCGGAGCGGGCATGCGCACAGATACGCAGTATTTT CTSSQGVGAGMRTDTQYF TRBJ2-3 NA NA TRBV1
TGTGCCAGCAGCCAAGACAGGGATTCCTTTATCAATTCACCCCTCCACTTT CASSQDRDSFINSPLHF TRBJ1-6 NA NA TRBV4-2
TGTGCCAGCAGCGAAGACAGGGGTGGGATCCAAGAGACCCAGTACTTC CASSEDRGGIQETQYF TRBJ2-5 TRBD1 NA TRBV7-9
TGTGCCAGCAGTTTATCGGCCGGGACAGCGAACTATGGCTACACCTTC CASSLSAGTANYGYTF TRBJ1-2 TRBD1 NA TRBV27
TGTGCCAGCAGCTTATTTGCGGGAACCTACGAGCAGTACTTC CASSLFAGTYEQYF TRBJ2-7 NA many TRBV7-8
TGTGCCAGCAGCCGTCCGGGACAGGGGTACAATGAGCAGTTCTTC CASSRPGQGYNEQFF TRBJ2-1 TRBD1 NA TRBV7-6
TGTGCCTGGAGACAGGGAAGTGAAAAACTGTTTTTT CAWRQGSEKLFF TRBJ1-4 NA NA TRBV30
TGTGCCATCAGCCAAAGTACGGGGAGTTACGAGCAGTACTTC CAISQSTGSYEQYF TRBJ2-7 NA NA TRBV10-3
TGTGCCAGCAGCCCCCGTGGGCTAGCGGGAGAATTGCAACTCTTC CASSPRGLAGELQLF TRBJ2-1 TRBD2 once TRBV14
TGTGCCAGCAGTGAACTAGCGGGAGTGGACTACAATGAGCAGTTCTTC CASSELAGVDYNEQFF TRBJ2-1 TRBD2 NA TRBV2
TGTGCCAGCACCATGACAGGGGACAATTCACCCCTCCACTTT CASTMTGDNSPLHF TRBJ1-6 TRBD1 NA TRBV6-5
TGTGCCAGCAGCGTGGGACAGGGGACCGGAAACACCATATATTTT CASSVGQGTGNTIYF TRBJ1-3 TRBD1 once TRBV9
TGCGCCAGCAGCTCGGGACAGGAAAAACTCGGGGAGCTGTTTTTT CASSSGQEKLGELFF TRBJ2-2 TRBD1 NA TRBV5-1
TGTGCCAGCAGCGTAGGATCCCTAGCGGGAGGCGAGCAGTACTTC CASSVGSLAGGEQYF TRBJ2-7 TRBD2 many TRBV9
TGCGCCAGCAGCCAACTAGGGGACAATGAGCAGTTCTTC CASSQLGDNEQFF TRBJ2-1 NA NA TRBV4-3
TGCGCCAGCAGCTCCCGGCCGACAGGGGGCGAGCAGTACTTC CASSSRPTGGEQYF TRBJ2-7 TRBD1 NA TRBV5-1
TGTGCCAGCAGCGAAAAGACAGGCTCTGGAAACACCATATATTTT CASSEKTGSGNTIYF TRBJ1-3 NA NA TRBV7-2
TGTGCCAGCAGCCAAGACAGGATTAACTATGGCTACACCTTC CASSQDRINYGYTF TRBJ1-2 NA NA TRBV11-2
TGCGCCAGCAGCTCAGGGGGACTAGTGACCAGGGAGCTGTTTTTT CASSSGGLVTRELFF TRBJ2-2 NA NA TRBV5-1
TGCGCCAGCAGCCAAGGGAGTCTACTCACCGGGGAGCTGTTTTTT CASSQGSLLTGELFF TRBJ2-2 NA NA TRBV4-3
TGTGCCAGCAGCTTAGCGGGAGGGGACACCGGGGAGCTGTTTTTT CASSLAGGDTGELFF TRBJ2-2 TRBD2 few TRBV7-3
TGTGCCAGCAGCGTAGCTCCCAGCTACGAGCAGTACTTC CASSVAPSYEQYF TRBJ2-7 NA NA TRBV9
TGTGCCAGCAGCTTAGATCCGGGCAGGGAATCTGAGTTCTTC CASSLDPGRESEFF TRBJ2-1 NA NA TRBV11-2
TGCGCCAGCAGCATGGACTCACCCGGGGAGCTGTTTTTT CASSMDSPGELFF TRBJ2-2 NA NA TRBV5-1
TGTGCCCAACGGGGGGGCCGGAGCAATCAGCCCCAGCATTTT CAQRGGRSNQPQHF TRBJ1-5 NA few TRBV5-4
TGTGCCAGTAGTCCAAGGGGGTTACGCGAGCAGTACTTC CASSPRGLREQYF TRBJ2-7 NA once TRBV19
TGTGCCAGCTCACGTAGCTCCTACGAGCAGTACTTC CASSRSSYEQYF TRBJ2-7 NA NA TRBV18
TGCATCAGTCCAGGTCCCTACGAGCAGTACTTC CISPGPYEQYF TRBJ2-7 NA NA TRBV29-1
TGCGCCAGCAGCCAGGGGACTAGCAATATCAATGAGCAGTTCTTC CASSQGTSNINEQFF TRBJ2-1 TRBD2 NA TRBV4-1
TGTGCCAGCAGTTACGCGACAGGGGGTCCGTACGAGCAGTACTTC CASSYATGGPYEQYF TRBJ2-7 TRBD1 NA TRBV6-2/TRBV6-3
TGTGCCAGCGGGCCCCAGGGTACAAGCACAGATACGCAGTATTTT CASGPQGTSTDTQYF TRBJ2-3 NA once TRBV28
TGTGCCAGCGTGGAGGCGGGGGCCTGGCCCCATGAGCAGTTCTTC CASVEAGAWPHEQFF TRBJ2-1 NA NA TRBV6-5
TGTGCCAGCAGTCCCAGGGGCTCCACCATTGGGGAGACCCAGTACTTC CASSPRGSTIGETQYF TRBJ2-5 NA NA TRBV6-4
TGCGCCAGCAGACCCGGGACTAGTAGTGATACGCAGTATTTT CASRPGTSSDTQYF TRBJ2-3 TRBD2 NA TRBV5-1
TGCGCCAGCAGCGTAACAGGGGGTCCCTACAATGAGCAGTTCTTC CASSVTGGPYNEQFF TRBJ2-1 TRBD1 NA TRBV5-1
TGTGCCAGCAGCCTTAGAGCTAGCACAGATACGCAGTATTTT CASSLRASTDTQYF TRBJ2-3 NA NA TRBV7-3
TGTGCCAGCAGCCTTGGACAGGGGGCGGCTAATGAAAAACTGTTTTTT CASSLGQGAANEKLFF TRBJ1-4 TRBD1 few TRBV28
TGTGCCAGCAGCCAAGATTCTTTAGCGGGATCCGTTGGAGAGACCCAGTACTTC CASSQDSLAGSVGETQYF TRBJ2-5 TRBD2 NA TRBV4-2
TGTGCCAGCGCGAGACTAGCGGGAGGAAATCATTACAATGAGCAGTTCTTC CASARLAGGNHYNEQFF TRBJ2-1 TRBD2 NA TRBV9
TGTGCCAGCAGCCGGGACACCGCCTCCTACGAGCAGTACTTC CASSRDTASYEQYF TRBJ2-7 NA once TRBV5-8